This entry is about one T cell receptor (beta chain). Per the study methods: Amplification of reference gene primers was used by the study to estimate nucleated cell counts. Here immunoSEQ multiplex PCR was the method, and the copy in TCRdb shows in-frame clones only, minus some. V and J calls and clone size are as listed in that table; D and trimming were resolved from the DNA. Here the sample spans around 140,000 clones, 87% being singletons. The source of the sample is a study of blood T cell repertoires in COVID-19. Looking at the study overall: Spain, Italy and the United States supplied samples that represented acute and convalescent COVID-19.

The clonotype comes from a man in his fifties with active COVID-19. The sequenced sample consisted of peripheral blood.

CDR3 sequence reads: CASSLSGQANTGELFF. CDR3 coding DNA: TGTGCCAGCAGCTTAAGTGGGCAGGCGAACACCGGGGAGCTGTTTTTT. The chain couples TRBV11-2 to TRBJ2-2; D unclear. CDR3 size: 16 residues. V was shortened by 2 bases and J by 0 bases, with 10 bases between the two germline ends. CDR1 is SGHAT, CDR2 FQNNGV, per germline.